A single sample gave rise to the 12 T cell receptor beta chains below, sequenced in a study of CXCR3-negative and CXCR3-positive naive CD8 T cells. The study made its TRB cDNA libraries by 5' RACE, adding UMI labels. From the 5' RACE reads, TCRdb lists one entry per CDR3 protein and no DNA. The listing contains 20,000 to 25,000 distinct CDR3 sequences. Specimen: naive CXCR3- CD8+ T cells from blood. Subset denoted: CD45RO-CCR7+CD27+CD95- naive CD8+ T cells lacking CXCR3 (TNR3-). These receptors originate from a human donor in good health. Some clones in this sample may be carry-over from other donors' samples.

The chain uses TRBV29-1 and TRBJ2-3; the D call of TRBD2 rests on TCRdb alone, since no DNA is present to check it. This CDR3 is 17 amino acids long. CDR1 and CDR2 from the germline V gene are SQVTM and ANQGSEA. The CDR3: CSGLAGGWGASTDTQYF.

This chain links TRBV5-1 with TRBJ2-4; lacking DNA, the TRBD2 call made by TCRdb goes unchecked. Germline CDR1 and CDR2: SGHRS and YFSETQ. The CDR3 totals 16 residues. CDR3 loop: CASQFVGPPAGDIQYF.

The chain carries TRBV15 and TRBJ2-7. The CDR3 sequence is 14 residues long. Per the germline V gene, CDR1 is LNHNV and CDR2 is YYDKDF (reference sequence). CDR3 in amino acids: CATSRDPDSYEQYF.

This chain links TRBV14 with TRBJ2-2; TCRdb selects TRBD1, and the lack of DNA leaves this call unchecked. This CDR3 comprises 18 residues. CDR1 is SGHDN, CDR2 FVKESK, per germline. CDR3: CASSQVLRGQGALVELFF. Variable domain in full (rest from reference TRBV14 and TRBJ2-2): EAGVTQFPSHSVIEKGQTVTLRCDPISGHDNLYWYRRVMGKEIKFLLHFVKESKQDESGMPNNRFLAERTGGTYSTLKVQPAELEDSGVYFCASSQVLRGQGALVELFFGEGSRLTVL.

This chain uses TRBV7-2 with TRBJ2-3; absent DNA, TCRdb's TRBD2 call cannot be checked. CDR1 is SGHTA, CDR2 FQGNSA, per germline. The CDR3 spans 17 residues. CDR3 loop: CASSLVVLAGLTDTQYF. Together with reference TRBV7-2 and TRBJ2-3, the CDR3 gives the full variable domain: GAGVSQSPSNKVTEKGKDVELRCDPISGHTALYWYRQSLGQGLEFLIYFQGNSAPDKSGLPSDRFSAERTGGSVSTLTIQRTQQEDSAVYLCASSLVVLAGLTDTQYFGPGTRLTVL.

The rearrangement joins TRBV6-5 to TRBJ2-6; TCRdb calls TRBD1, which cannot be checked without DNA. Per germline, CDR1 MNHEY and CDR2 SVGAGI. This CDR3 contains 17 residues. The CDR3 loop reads CASSRDSPSSGANVLTF.

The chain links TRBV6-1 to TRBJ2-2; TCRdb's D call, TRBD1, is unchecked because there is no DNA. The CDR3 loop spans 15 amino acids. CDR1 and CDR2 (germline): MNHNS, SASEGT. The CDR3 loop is CASSPGQGHTGELFF.

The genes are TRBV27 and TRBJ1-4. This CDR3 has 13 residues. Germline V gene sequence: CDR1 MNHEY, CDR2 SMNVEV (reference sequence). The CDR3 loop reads CASYSTVGEKLFF.

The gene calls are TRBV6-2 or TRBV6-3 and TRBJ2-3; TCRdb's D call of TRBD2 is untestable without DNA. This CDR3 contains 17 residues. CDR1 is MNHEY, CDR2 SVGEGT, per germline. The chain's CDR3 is CASSPPGLAVSTDTQYF.

CDR3 protein: CASSHRDRGSYEQYF. The V gene is TRBV7-9, the J gene TRBJ2-7; the TCRdb D gene call, TRBD1, has no DNA to confirm it. The CDR3 consists of 15 residues. Germline loops: CDR1 SEHNR, CDR2 FQNEAQ (reference sequence).

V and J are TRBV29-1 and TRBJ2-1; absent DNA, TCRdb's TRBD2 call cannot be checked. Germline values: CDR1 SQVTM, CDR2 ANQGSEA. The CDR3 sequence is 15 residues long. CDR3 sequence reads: CSVDRWSGGPGEQFF.

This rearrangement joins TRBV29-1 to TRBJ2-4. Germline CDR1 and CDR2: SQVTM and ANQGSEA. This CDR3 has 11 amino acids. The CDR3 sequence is CSVEAKNIQYF. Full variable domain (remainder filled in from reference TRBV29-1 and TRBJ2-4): SAVISQKPSRDICQRGTSLTIQCQVDSQVTMMFWYRQQPGQSLTLIATANQGSEATYESGFVIDKFPISRPNLTFSTLTVSNMSPEDSSIYLCSVEAKNIQYFGAGTRLSVL.